The 19 T cell receptor beta chains in this list originate from one sample, sequenced in a study of beta chain features in type 1 diabetes. The study, taken as a whole, reports: For Type 1 diabetes patients, all four CD4+ subsets carried TCRB CDR3s that were moderately but significantly shorter.

As every portion of the isolated RNA was reverse transcribed, the sequencing read expressed TCRB transcripts. The method was immunoSEQ multiplex PCR; TCRdb's version includes in-frame clones alone and lacks a portion of them. The repertoire holds around 250,000 clones, with roughly a quarter as singletons. No antigens are known for them. Material: naive CD4+ T cells from blood. These receptors were collected from a woman under 40 with type 1 diabetes.

V and J are TRBV5-6 and TRBJ2-5, with a possible D match to TRBD1 (7 bases). The CDR3 contains 15 residues. Germline-derived CDR1 and CDR2 are SGHDT and YYEEEE. Trimming stripped 3 bases from V and 7 bases from J, with 19 bases between. The CDR3 region is CASSSGDSAIGTQYF. CDR3 coding DNA: TGTGCCAGCAGCTCGGGGGACAGTGCGATAGGGACCCAGTACTTC.

This clone was observed a few times. V usage is TRBV29-1 and J usage is TRBJ2-5; D ambiguous. V lost 5 bases to trimming and J lost 1 base, with 11 bases between them. This CDR3 has 13 amino acids. Germline V gene lookup returns CDR1 SQVTM and CDR2 ANQGSEA. As DNA, the CDR3 is TGCAGCGTTTTGGTTGGGCCCCAAGAGACCCAGTACTTC. It translates to CSVLVGPQETQYF.

The chain has TRBV27 and TRBJ2-7, with D unresolved. Germline V gene data show CDR1 as MNHEY and CDR2 as SMNVEV (reference sequence). The CDR3 spans 13 residues. The germline V and J ends were trimmed by 6 bases and 4 bases, with 13 bases remaining between them. CDR3: CASRPESRYEQYF. The CDR3 DNA sequence: TGTGCCAGCAGACCGGAGTCGAGGTACGAGCAGTACTTC.

The chain couples TRBV5-1 to TRBJ1-2, with no clear D. With 2 bases removed from V and 5 bases from J, the gap between germline ends came to 7 bases. Germline assignment: CDR1 SGHRS and CDR2 YFSETQ. This CDR3 has 12 residues. The CDR3 DNA reads TGCGCCAGCAGCTTCGACACGTATGGCTACACCTTC. It yields the protein CASSFDTYGYTF. The full variable domain, in which reference TRBV5-1 and TRBJ1-2 provide the parts outside the CDR3, is KAGVTQTPRYLIKTRGQQVTLSCSPISGHRSVSWYQQTPGQGLQFLFEYFSETQRNKGNFPGRFSGRQFSNSRSEMNVSTLELGDSALYLCASSFDTYGYTFGSGTRLTVV.

This clone was detected a few times. V is TRBV5-4 and J is TRBJ1-1, with TRBD1 matching over 7 bases. Trimming removed 4 bases from V and 1 base from J; junction bases left unmatched: 10. Germline CDR1 SGHNT, CDR2 YYREEE (reference sequence). CDR3 length equals 16 residues. The CDR3 nucleotides are TGTGCCAGCAGCAACCGACAGGGCGGGGCGAACACTGAAGCTTTCTTT. Its protein product is CASSNRQGGANTEAFF.

In its sample, this clone was seen a few times. At one boundary the junction diverges from the germline segment, which might be a read error. The rearrangement uses TRBV7-3 and TRBJ2-1; no clear D. This CDR3 has 11 residues. From germline, CDR1 is SGHTA and CDR2 FQGTGA. CDR3 in amino acids: CASSSNNEQFF. The CDR3 DNA reads as TGTGCCAGCAGCTCCAACAATGAGCAGTTCTTC.

V and J are TRBV13 and TRBJ2-5; D remains unclear. The CDR3 runs 12 residues. V lost 5 bases to trimming and J lost 2 bases, with 6 bases between them. CDR1 is PRHDT and CDR2 is FYEKMQ in the germline V gene (reference sequence). The CDR3 protein is CASSINQETQYF. For the CDR3, the DNA is TGTGCCAGCAGCATAAATCAAGAGACCCAGTACTTC.

This clone turned up a few times. V gene TRBV28 combines with J gene TRBJ2-2; 11 bases map to TRBD1. Germline CDR1 and CDR2: MDHEN and SYDVKM. The trim removed 5 bases at V and 3 bases at J, leaving 5 bases unmatched. The CDR3 totals 16 residues. The CDR3 sequence is CASSVPGQGDTGELFF. The CDR3 DNA is TGTGCCAGCAGTGTTCCGGGACAGGGGGACACCGGGGAGCTGTTTTTT. Full variable domain (remainder filled in from reference TRBV28 and TRBJ2-2): DVKVTQSSRYLVKRTGEKVFLECVQDMDHENMFWYRQDPGLGLRLIYFSYDVKMKEKGDIPEGYSVSREKKERFSLILESASTNQTSMYLCASSVPGQGDTGELFFGEGSRLTVL.

The chain links TRBV11-3 to TRBJ2-5, with a tentative D call TRBD2 (5 bases). The germline gives CDR1 SGHNT, CDR2 YENEEA. Trimming pared 1 base from V and 2 bases from J, leaving 11 bases between. The CDR3 consists of 15 residues. The CDR3 protein is CASSLGAGWQETQYF. The CDR3 DNA reads TGTGCCAGCAGCTTAGGGGCGGGTTGGCAAGAGACCCAGTACTTC.

This clone was recorded a few times. V and J are TRBV6-5 and TRBJ1-2; a weak D match, TRBD1 (6 bases). Germline values: CDR1 MNHEY, CDR2 SVGAGI. V shed 6 bases and J shed 4 bases, with 12 bases lying between them. The CDR3 runs to 13 residues. In DNA, the CDR3 is TGTGCCAGCAGCATTACAGGGACCTATGGCTACACCTTC. Protein: CASSITGTYGYTF.

The chain combines TRBV11-3 with TRBJ2-1, with TRBD2 matching 7 bases. The CDR3 is 16 amino acids. Per the germline V gene, CDR1 is SGHNT and CDR2 is YENEEA. V shed 5 bases, J shed 1 base, and the junction held 8 bases outside the gene matches. The CDR3 sequence: CASSPWRRGSYNEQFF. The CDR3 DNA reads TGTGCCAGCAGCCCCTGGAGGCGGGGGTCCTACAATGAGCAGTTCTTC.

This clone was seen only a few times. The chain recombines TRBV30 with TRBJ1-5; a possible D gene is TRBD1 (5 bases). The CDR3 has 12 amino acids. Per germline, CDR1 GTSNPN and CDR2 SVGIG (reference sequence). CDR3: CAVGGNNQPQHF. The CDR3 DNA sequence: TGTGCTGTGGGGGGGAACAATCAGCCCCAGCATTTT.

This clone has just a few counts. The CDR3 DNA reads as TGTGCCAGCAGCGTTACTAGCGGGAGCGGCTACGAGCAGTACTTC. This sequence encodes CASSVTSGSGYEQYF. The chain is built from TRBV7-8 and TRBJ2-7; 11 bases are shared with TRBD2. V lost 5 bases, J lost 3 bases, and 6 bases stayed unmatched. The CDR3 is 15 amino acids. Germline V gene sequence: CDR1 SGHVS, CDR2 FQNEAQ.

This clone was seen only a few times. The chain uses TRBV18 and TRBJ1-2; 7 nucleotides line up with TRBD1. CDR1 is KGHSH and CDR2 is LQKENI in the germline V gene. There are 15 residues in the CDR3. Germline trimming cut 2 bases from V and 6 bases from J; bases unmatched to any gene: 9. This chain's CDR3 is CASSPADRAGDGYTF. The CDR3 nucleotides read TGTGCCAGCTCACCAGCCGACAGGGCAGGCGATGGCTACACCTTC.

The V gene is TRBV10-3, the J gene TRBJ2-1; D is possibly TRBD2 (6 bases). The CDR3 sequence is 17 residues long. Germline assignment: CDR1 ENHRY and CDR2 SYGVKD. V lost 0 bases and J lost 7, with 19 bases in between. The CDR3 DNA reads TGTGCCATCAGTGAGTCTTCCCTAGCGTCTGAGGGGAATGAGCAGTTCTTC. This sequence encodes CAISESSLASEGNEQFF.

The chain uses TRBV4-1 and TRBJ2-5; TRBD2 aligns across 12 bases. Losses at the gene ends were 5 bases for V and 6 bases for J; bases not matched to a gene: 7. Germline V lookup: CDR1 MGHRA, CDR2 YSYEKL. The CDR3 length is 15 residues. The CDR3 protein is CASSDRLAGEKTQYF. As DNA, the CDR3 is TGCGCCAGCAGCGATCGACTAGCGGGAGAGAAGACCCAGTACTTC.

This clone was observed a few times. The chain employs TRBV19 and TRBJ2-5; maybe TRBD2 (5 bases). The CDR3 is 13 residues long. V dropped 3 bases and J dropped 3 bases, with 8 bases sitting between them. CDR1 and CDR2 from the germline V gene are LNHDA and SQIVND (reference sequence). CDR3 loop: CASSIWEKETQYF. Written as DNA, the CDR3 is TGTGCCAGTAGTATCTGGGAGAAAGAGACCCAGTACTTC. The full variable domain, with the rest looked up from reference TRBV19 and TRBJ2-5, is DGGITQSPKYLFRKEGQNVTLSCEQNLNHDAMYWYRQDPGQGLRLIYYSQIVNDFQKGDIAEGYSVSREKKESFPLTVTSAQKNPTAFYLCASSIWEKETQYFGPGTRLLVL.

This clone was observed a few times. The V call is TRBV7-9, the J call TRBJ1-5; D not resolved. Trimming took off 3 bases at V and 5 bases at J, with 11 bases between the two ends. The CDR3 covers 14 residues. The germline V gene encodes CDR1 SEHNR and CDR2 FQNEAQ (reference sequence). Here the CDR3 DNA reads TGTGCCAGCAGCTTCCCGGGTGCGCATCAGCCCCAGCATTTT. Translating it yields CASSFPGAHQPQHF.

The chain couples TRBV4-2 to TRBJ1-2; 8 bases line up with TRBD1. CDR3 length: 15 residues. Germline CDR1 is LGHNA and CDR2 is YNFKEQ. The V gene end was trimmed by 4 bases and the J gene end by 3 bases; junction bases not matched to a gene: 7. The CDR3 DNA reads as TGTGCCAGCAGCCCCGGACAGGGAATTCACTATGGCTACACCTTC. Amino acid sequence: CASSPGQGIHYGYTF.